These 29 T cell receptor beta chains share one sample of origin, sequenced in a study of control samples from healthy donors and cancer patients. The table came from immunoSEQ multiplex PCR; TCRdb's copy has only in-frame clones and leaves some out. The repertoire holds more than 120,000 clones, with about nine tenths as singletons. Sequenced sample: blood. The receptors were gathered from a man aged 30-40 years in good health.

V gene TRBV10-2 combines with J gene TRBJ1-2; unclear D gene. The CDR3 sequence is 15 residues long. Germline V gene lookup returns CDR1 WSHSY and CDR2 SAAADI. Trimming shortened V by 4 bases and J by 0 bases, and 12 bases separated the two germline ends. CDR3 in DNA: TGCGCCAGCAGTGTCGTGGCAGTAGCTAACTATGGCTACACCTTC. This codes for CASSVVAVANYGYTF.

The CDR3 loop reads CASSLRTGISYEQYF. The DNA of the CDR3 is TGTGCCAGCAGTTTGAGGACAGGGATCTCCTACGAGCAGTACTTC. The rearrangement links TRBV27 to TRBJ2-7; TRBD1 matches at 8 bases. CDR3 length equals 15 residues. The V gene end was trimmed by 3 bases and the J gene end by 0 bases; junction bases not matched to a gene: 4. Per germline, CDR1 MNHEY and CDR2 SMNVEV (reference sequence).

The V gene is TRBV7-3, the J gene TRBJ2-7, with D possibly being TRBD1 (6 bases). The ends were cut back, 5 bases at V and 6 bases at J, with 14 bases in the middle. The CDR3 has 13 residues. From germline, CDR1 is SGHTA and CDR2 FQGTGA. DNA for the CDR3: TGTGCCAGCAGCCCCTTGGTGGGGGCCGAGCAGTACTTC. Translating it yields CASSPLVGAEQYF.

The V and J genes are TRBV12-3 or TRBV12-4 and TRBJ1-2; the match to TRBD1 covers 8 bases. The CDR3 spans 11 residues. The V and J ends lost 8 bases and 8 bases, in that order; junction bases with no gene match: 4. The CDR3 is CASRDRKGYTF. DNA of the CDR3: TGTGCCAGCCGGGACAGGAAAGGCTACACCTTC.

The chain carries TRBV4-2 and TRBJ1-2, with 7 bases aligning to TRBD1. Germline CDR1 LGHNA, CDR2 YNFKEQ. V lost 0 bases to trimming and J lost 0 bases; unmatched junction nucleotides: 7. This CDR3 comprises 17 residues. The CDR3 protein is CASSQDMRQGANYGYTF. CDR3 coding DNA: TGTGCCAGCAGCCAAGATATGCGACAGGGAGCTAACTATGGCTACACCTTC.

The chain has TRBV3-1 (or the pseudogene TRBV3-2) and TRBJ2-6; TRBD1 matches 8 bases. From germline, CDR1 is LGHDT and CDR2 YNNKEL (reference sequence). With 2 bases clipped from V and 2 bases from J, the junction kept 5 bases outside the gene matches. The CDR3 is 17 amino acids. The CDR3: CASSQRQGITGANVLTF. CDR3 sequence (DNA): TGTGCCAGCAGCCAACGACAGGGGATAACTGGGGCCAACGTCCTGACTTTC.

V usage is TRBV19 and J usage is TRBJ2-2, with D possibly being TRBD1 (5 bases). Germline V gene lookup returns CDR1 LNHDA and CDR2 SQIVND (reference sequence). Between the trimmed V and J ends, which lost 5 bases and 6 bases, there was a span of 19 bases. The CDR3 runs to 16 residues. The CDR3 region is CASSRQGRIIAGELFF. The CDR3 coding sequence is TGTGCCAGTAGTCGTCAGGGTAGAATTATCGCCGGGGAGCTGTTTTTT.

The chain links TRBV11-1 to TRBJ2-1, with 13 bases lining up with TRBD2. The CDR3 sequence is 15 residues long. In germline, CDR1 is SGHAT, CDR2 FQDESV (reference sequence). V was pared by 4 bases and J by 8 bases, with 5 bases of the junction left unmatched. CDR3 in amino acids: CASSSLAGGPYEQFF. The CDR3 DNA reads as TGTGCCAGCAGCTCACTAGCGGGGGGGCCCTATGAGCAGTTCTTC.

The chain links TRBV6-5 to TRBJ1-3, with unresolved D. The germline V and J ends were trimmed by 7 bases and 0 bases, with 7 bases remaining between them. CDR1 and CDR2 from the germline V gene are MNHEY and SVGAGI. This CDR3 is built from 13 residues. CDR3 protein: CASTVSSGNTIYF. CDR3 sequence (DNA): TGTGCCAGCACCGTGAGCTCTGGAAACACCATATATTTT.

The V gene is TRBV7-9, the J gene TRBJ1-2; D not resolved. The CDR3 extends over 14 amino acids. The V and J ends lost 5 bases and 4 bases respectively, with 14 bases between them. The germline V gene encodes CDR1 SEHNR and CDR2 FQNEAQ (reference sequence). The CDR3, as DNA: TGTGCCAGCAGCCCACCACCTGCGATCTATGGCTACACCTTC. Amino acids: CASSPPPAIYGYTF.

The rearrangement joins TRBV5-1 to TRBJ2-7; D is undetermined. Germline V gene lookup returns CDR1 SGHRS and CDR2 YFSETQ. Trimming cost V 3 bases and J 3 bases, with 10 bases left between them. The CDR3 contains 13 residues. Written as DNA, the CDR3 is TGCGCCAGCAGCTCGGCGCCAAACTACGAGCAGTACTTC. It specifies CASSSAPNYEQYF.

CDR3 in amino acids: CASSLIRAYGYTF. The CDR3 DNA follows: TGTGCCAGCAGTTTAATTCGGGCCTATGGCTACACCTTC. This chain uses TRBV12-3 or TRBV12-4 with TRBJ1-2; D uncertain. The CDR3 runs 13 residues. The germline V and J ends were trimmed by 2 bases and 4 bases, with 8 bases remaining between them.

The genes are TRBV6-5 and TRBJ2-2; maybe TRBD2 (5 bases). Germline V gene sequence: CDR1 MNHEY, CDR2 SVGAGI. V lost 3 bases, J lost 4 bases, and 9 bases lay in between. CDR3 size: 14 residues. The CDR3 coding sequence is TGTGCCAGCAGTTATTTTGCGGGCACCGGGGAGCTGTTTTTT. Translated, it gives CASSYFAGTGELFF.

The chain couples TRBV5-8 to TRBJ1-4; TRBD1 is a possible D gene (6 bases). From germline, CDR1 is SGHTS and CDR2 YDEGEE. This CDR3 has 17 residues. Trimming cost V 2 bases and J 0 bases, with 14 bases left between them. This CDR3 reads CASSFGYRASTNEKLFF. CDR3 DNA sequence: TGTGCCAGCAGCTTTGGTTACAGGGCTTCAACTAATGAAAAACTGTTTTTT.

The chain is built from TRBV7-9 and TRBJ2-2, with 12 bases that match TRBD2. The germline V gene encodes CDR1 SEHNR and CDR2 FQNEAQ (reference sequence). The CDR3 loop spans 15 amino acids. The trim removed 6 bases at V and 4 bases at J, leaving 3 bases unmatched. CDR3 amino acids: CASSSLAGGTGELFF. The CDR3, as DNA: TGTGCCAGCAGTTCACTAGCGGGGGGCACCGGGGAGCTGTTTTTT.

The chain links TRBV27 to TRBJ2-1; 16 bases line up with TRBD2. CDR1 is MNHEY, CDR2 SMNVEV, per germline (reference sequence). With V trimmed by 2 bases and J by 4 bases, 2 bases remained unmatched. This CDR3 has 17 residues. This chain's CDR3 is CASSLRGLAGGYNEQFF. The CDR3 coding sequence is TGTGCCAGCAGTTTACGGGGACTAGCGGGGGGGTACAATGAGCAGTTCTTC.

The rearrangement joins TRBV19 to TRBJ2-1; tentatively, D is TRBD1 or TRBD2 (5 bases each). Germline lookup yields CDR1 LNHDA and CDR2 SQIVND (reference sequence). V was clipped by 5 bases and J by 0 bases, with 11 bases between them. The CDR3 totals 15 residues. The CDR3 nucleotides read TGTGCCAGTAGTCCCGCAGGGAGCTCCTACAATGAGCAGTTCTTC. Its protein product is CASSPAGSSYNEQFF. Full variable domain (remainder filled in from reference TRBV19 and TRBJ2-1): DGGITQSPKYLFRKEGQNVTLSCEQNLNHDAMYWYRQDPGQGLRLIYYSQIVNDFQKGDIAEGYSVSREKKESFPLTVTSAQKNPTAFYLCASSPAGSSYNEQFFGPGTRLTVL.

This clone was seen a single time. This sequence joins TRBV7-3 and TRBJ2-1; 7 nucleotides align to TRBD1. There are 16 residues in the CDR3. Germline loops: CDR1 SGHTA, CDR2 FQGTGA. V shed 4 bases, J shed 0 bases, and the junction held 6 bases outside the gene matches. CDR3 amino acids: CASSSRQGLSYNEQFF. In DNA form, the CDR3 reads TGTGCCAGCAGCTCCCGACAGGGCCTCTCCTACAATGAGCAGTTCTTC.

This chain joins TRBV7-2 and TRBJ2-7; weak D call: TRBD2 (7 bases). From germline, CDR1 is SGHTA and CDR2 FQGNSA. V was cut by 2 bases and J by 3 bases, with 14 bases left in between. The CDR3 is 15 amino acids. CDR3 sequence: CASSLTRGPDYEQYF. CDR3 sequence (DNA): TGTGCCAGCAGCTTAACGCGGGGGCCCGACTACGAGCAGTACTTC. Combining the CDR3 with reference TRBV7-2 and TRBJ2-7 gives the whole variable domain GAGVSQSPSNKVTEKGKDVELRCDPISGHTALYWYRQSLGQGLEFLIYFQGNSAPDKSGLPSDRFSAERTGGSVSTLTIQRTQQEDSAVYLCASSLTRGPDYEQYFGPGTRLTVT.

The chain links TRBV19 to TRBJ1-2; 8 nucleotides align to TRBD1. The CDR3 sequence is 12 residues long. The germline V gene has CDR1 LNHDA and CDR2 SQIVND (reference sequence). V was pared by 6 bases and J by 8 bases, with 5 bases of the junction left unmatched. CDR3 protein: CASRGQGRGYTF. DNA of the CDR3: TGTGCCAGTAGAGGACAGGGACGAGGCTACACCTTC.

The J gene is TRBJ2-3, the V gene TRBV5-1; D is unresolved. V lost 1 base, J lost 1 base, and 4 bases lay in between. Looked up from germline, CDR1 is SGHRS and CDR2 is YFSETQ. CDR3 length: 13 amino acids. The CDR3 coding sequence is TGCGCCAGCAGCTTGCCAGGCACAGATACGCAGTATTTT. It specifies CASSLPGTDTQYF.

The chain uses TRBV27 and TRBJ2-1; D not certain. The germline CDR1 and CDR2 sequences are MNHEY and SMNVEV (reference sequence). Trimming took off 1 base at V and 5 bases at J, with 9 bases between the two ends. The CDR3 spans 14 residues. The CDR3 is CASSLLSGNNEQFF. The CDR3, as DNA: TGTGCCAGCAGTTTATTATCCGGAAACAATGAGCAGTTCTTC.

The rearrangement links TRBV2 to TRBJ2-7; D is unresolved. Trimming took off 6 bases at V and 1 base at J, with 13 bases between the two ends. From germline, CDR1 is SNHLY and CDR2 FYNNEI. There are 14 residues in the CDR3. CDR3 coding DNA: TGTGCCAGCAGAACCCTCCCACATTCCTACGAGCAGTACTTC. Protein sequence: CASRTLPHSYEQYF.

This rearrangement joins TRBV7-9 to TRBJ2-4, with TRBD2 as a possible D gene (5 bases). The CDR3 runs to 13 residues. Trimming left V 1 base short and J 5 bases short, with 6 bases between. CDR1 is SEHNR, CDR2 FQNEAQ, per germline (reference sequence). CDR3 sequence: CASSLGGQNIQYF. CDR3 sequence (DNA): TGTGCCAGCAGCTTAGGAGGGCAAAACATTCAGTACTTC.

This clone has just one count. The V and J genes are TRBV5-1 and TRBJ2-1; 9 nucleotides align to TRBD2. Germline values: CDR1 SGHRS, CDR2 YFSETQ. The CDR3 covers 15 residues. Trimming cost V 2 bases and J 6 bases; bases outside gene matches: 6. The CDR3 nucleotides read TGCGCCAGCAGCTTTAGCGGGGGCATTGGCAATGAGCAGTTCTTC. As protein: CASSFSGGIGNEQFF.

V is TRBV12-3 or TRBV12-4 and J is TRBJ1-2; 9 bases fit TRBD1. This CDR3 has 13 amino acids. V lost 6 bases and J lost 3; bases outside the gene matches: 2. CDR3 residues: CASRDRGDYGYTF. CDR3 bases: TGTGCCAGCAGGGACAGGGGTGACTATGGCTACACCTTC.

CDR3 nucleotides: TGTGCCAGCAGCTCGCAGGGATTTCGGAATTCACCCCTCCACTTT. This gives the protein CASSSQGFRNSPLHF. The rearrangement uses TRBV7-2 and TRBJ1-6; tentative D call: TRBD1 (5 bases). The germline V gene encodes CDR1 SGHTA and CDR2 FQGNSA. V was shortened by 4 bases and J by 7 bases, with 14 bases between the two germline ends. This CDR3 spans 15 amino acids.

The chain uses TRBV5-4 and TRBJ2-5; D remains ambiguous. The length of the CDR3 is 15 residues. Germline V CDR1 and CDR2: SGHNT, YYREEE (reference sequence). V was shortened by 1 base and J by 2 bases, with 12 bases between the two germline ends. The CDR3 coding sequence is TGTGCCAGCAGCTTGACAGAGAATCGACAAGAGACCCAGTACTTC. Amino acid sequence: CASSLTENRQETQYF.

This clone was recorded once. The chain recombines TRBV4-1 with TRBJ1-1, with a tentative D call TRBD1 (6 bases). Trimming pared 1 base from V and 8 bases from J, leaving 17 bases between. This CDR3 spans 15 amino acids. From germline, CDR1 is MGHRA and CDR2 YSYEKL. CDR3: CASSQGDSGAREAFF. The CDR3 DNA follows: TGCGCCAGCAGCCAAGGTGATTCAGGGGCCCGGGAAGCTTTCTTT.